This record concerns one T cell receptor (beta chain) sequence. Authors' analysis steps: Scientists estimated how many nucleated cells there were by amplifying reference gene primers. Using immunoSEQ multiplex PCR, the repertoire was profiled, and TCRdb retains in-frame clones only, with some absent. V, J and clone size were drawn from that table, and D and trimming were deduced from the DNA. Here the sample spans 65,000 to 95,000 clones, around 90% being singletons. The sample comes from a study of blood T cell repertoires in COVID-19. Trimming removed 6 bases from V and 5 bases from J; junction bases left unmatched: 6. The CDR3 length is 15 residues. CDR1 is MNHEY and CDR2 is SVGAGI in the germline V gene.

The source is a man aged 50 to 59 with active COVID-19. The rearrangement uses TRBV6-5 and TRBJ2-2, with 10 bases identical to TRBD1. Sequencing was carried out using peripheral blood. In DNA form, the CDR3 reads TGTGCCAGCAGAAGACAGGGGGCAGCAACCGGGGAGCTGTTTTTT. This codes for CASRRQGAATGELFF.